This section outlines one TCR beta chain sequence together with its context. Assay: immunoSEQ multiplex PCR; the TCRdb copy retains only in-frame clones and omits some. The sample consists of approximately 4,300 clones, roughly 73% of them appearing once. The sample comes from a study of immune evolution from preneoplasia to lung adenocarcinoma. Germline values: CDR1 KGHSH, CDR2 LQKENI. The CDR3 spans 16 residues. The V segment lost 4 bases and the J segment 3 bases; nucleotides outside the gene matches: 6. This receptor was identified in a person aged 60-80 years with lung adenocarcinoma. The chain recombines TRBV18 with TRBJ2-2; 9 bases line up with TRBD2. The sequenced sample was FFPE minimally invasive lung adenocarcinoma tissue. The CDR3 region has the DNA TGTGCCAGCTCACGGCTAGCGGGAAAAGACACCGGGGAGCTGTTTTTT. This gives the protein CASSRLAGKDTGELFF.